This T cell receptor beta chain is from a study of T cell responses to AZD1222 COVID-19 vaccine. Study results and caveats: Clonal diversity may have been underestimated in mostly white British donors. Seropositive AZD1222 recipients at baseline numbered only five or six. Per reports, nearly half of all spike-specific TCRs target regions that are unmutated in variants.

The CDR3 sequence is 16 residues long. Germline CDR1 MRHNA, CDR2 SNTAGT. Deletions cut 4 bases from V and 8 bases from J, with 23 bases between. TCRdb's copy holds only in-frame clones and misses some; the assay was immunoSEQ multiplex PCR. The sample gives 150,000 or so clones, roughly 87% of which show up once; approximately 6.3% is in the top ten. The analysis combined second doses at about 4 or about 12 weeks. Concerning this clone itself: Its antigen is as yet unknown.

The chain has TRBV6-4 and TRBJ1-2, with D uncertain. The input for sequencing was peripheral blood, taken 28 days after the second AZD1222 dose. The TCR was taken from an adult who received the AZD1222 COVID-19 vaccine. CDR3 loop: CASSVATSGSAFGYTF. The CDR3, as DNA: TGTGCCAGCAGTGTCGCGACGTCGGGTTCCGCTTTCGGCTACACCTTC.